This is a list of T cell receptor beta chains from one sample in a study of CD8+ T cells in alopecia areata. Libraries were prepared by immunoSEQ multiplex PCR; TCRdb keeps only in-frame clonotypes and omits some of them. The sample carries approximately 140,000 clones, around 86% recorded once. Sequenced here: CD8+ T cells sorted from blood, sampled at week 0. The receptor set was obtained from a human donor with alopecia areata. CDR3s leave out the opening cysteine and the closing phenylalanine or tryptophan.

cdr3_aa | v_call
ASSFPGMNTEAF | TRBV7-9
ASSSGSGANYGYT | TRBV6-5
SATGSGGELF | TRBV29-1
AWRDTGNTEAF | TRBV30
ASSQWTSNEQF | TRBV4-1
ASGQGTDTQY | TRBV5-6
SVVTGYLEAF | TRBV29-1
ASSQDSLEKLF | TRBV14
ASSQDSHGGYEQY | TRBV4-1
ASSLGPGDGDTEAF | TRBV13
AFWDYRTDTQY | TRBV5-4
ASSQGTGGGETQY | TRBV4-1
ASSLGVGLADSYEQY | TRBV7-9
ASSLAFSSYNEQF | TRBV27
ASSLDEQY | TRBV7-9
ASSEQRTPYEQY | TRBV6-1
SVGLAGTTDTQY | TRBV29-1
AIRAGGYEQY | TRBV10-3
ASSPDRPGRAPYEQY | TRBV5-6
ASSSGQSTNEKLF | TRBV9
ASYDGTPRDTQY | TRBV5-6
ASSKAGTGSNTEAF | TRBV9
ASSSDRPNEKLF | TRBV7-9
ASSLEPVYEQY | TRBV5-1
SVDRGINYGYT | TRBV29-1
ASSQRRAGGHTGELF | TRBV4-2
SVEDVRDTHNEQF | TRBV29-1
ASSIGTGGFTEAF | TRBV19
ASSRGPEAF | TRBV27
SVELLDSQTYEQY | TRBV29-1
ASSELRDVGTYEQY | TRBV2
ASSGRAGAPYNEQF | TRBV7-6
ASSVTGTAYYEQY | TRBV9
AWSSTPGYTEAF | TRBV30
ASSLFGTSGGTEEDTQY | TRBV13
ASSPPPGVHEQF | TRBV13
ASVTGETQY | TRBV6-1
ASTKPGTSSTDTQY | TRBV7-9
ASRNQGESYEQY | TRBV28
ASSPGTQPQH | TRBV5-6
AISDEELGYTQY | TRBV10-3
ASSSPASGGRYEQY | TRBV11-1
ASSAPDGTTSYNEQF | TRBV25-1
ASSQDGDRTYEQY | TRBV4-1
ASSNTGRGYT | TRBV21-1
ASSYGQGVETQY | TRBV13